One sample yielded the 24 T cell receptor beta chains listed below, sequenced in a study of T cell repertoires in cytomegalovirus infection. TCRdb re-called the reads with MiXCR, one entry per CDR3 protein. The sample lists about 270,000 distinct CDR3 sequences, roughly a fifth seen once, with roughly 19% in the top ten. These receptors' antigens are unknown. The sample was cultured PBMCs, taken from culture after CMV antigen stimulation. Receptor source: a human donor in good health (CMV status not recorded). Some clones in this sample may be carry-over from other donors' samples.

This clonotype was recorded many times. The chain joins TRBV7-2 to TRBJ2-3, with D possibly matching TRBD1 (6 bases). This CDR3 is 15 amino acids long. The germline gives CDR1 SGHTA, CDR2 FQGNSA. Trimming pared 3 bases from V and 0 bases from J, leaving 10 bases between. The CDR3 nucleotides read TGTGCCAGCAGCTTGGACAGCATTAGCACAGATACGCAGTATTTT. Translating it yields CASSLDSISTDTQYF.

This clonotype has a count of ten or more. This chain connects TRBV12-3 or TRBV12-4 to TRBJ2-2; 8 positions agree with TRBD2. The CDR3 covers 15 residues. J gave up 1 base and V 3 bases, and 1 base lay outside the gene matches. CDR3 sequence (DNA): TGTGCCAGCAGTTTGAGCGGGAGGAACACCGGGGAGCTGTTTTTT. Encoded protein: CASSLSGRNTGELFF.

The chain carries TRBV20-1 and TRBJ2-1; 13 positions agree with TRBD2. The germline V gene encodes CDR1 DFQATT and CDR2 SNEGSKA (reference sequence). The CDR3 has 18 amino acids. With V trimmed by 5 bases and J by 0 bases, 10 bases remained unmatched. The CDR3 DNA is TGCAGTGCTCTTCCCGGGACTAGCGGGGTTAGCTCCTACAATGAGCAGTTCTTC. It is translated as CSALPGTSGVSSYNEQFF.

This rearrangement joins TRBV19 to TRBJ2-4; TRBD2 matches at 10 bases. Germline trimming cut 5 bases from V and 6 bases from J; bases unmatched to any gene: 7. Per the germline V gene, CDR1 is LNHDA and CDR2 is SQIVND (reference sequence). The CDR3 is made up of 15 amino acids. CDR3 loop: CASSPGLAMINIQYF. The CDR3 DNA is TGTGCCAGTAGTCCGGGACTAGCGATGATAAACATTCAGTACTTC.

This chain connects TRBV7-9 to TRBJ2-1; D not certain. Per germline, CDR1 SEHNR and CDR2 FQNEAQ (reference sequence). Between the trimmed V and J ends, which lost 4 bases and 2 bases, there was a span of 15 bases. The CDR3 spans 16 residues. The CDR3 here is CASSSLTSPPYNEQFF. The CDR3 nucleotides are TGTGCCAGCAGCTCACTAACGAGCCCTCCCTACAATGAGCAGTTCTTC.

This clonotype has only one observation. The J gene is TRBJ2-5, the V gene TRBV11-2; TRBD2 matches 13 bases. Trimming cost V 4 bases and J 5 bases; bases outside gene matches: 19. Germline V gene sequence: CDR1 SGHAT, CDR2 FQNNGV. The CDR3 extends over 20 amino acids. Here the CDR3 DNA reads TGTGCCAGCAGCTCGAGGCTAGGACTAGCGGGAGTAGTTATGATGGAGACCCAGTACTTC. This codes for CASSSRLGLAGVVMMETQYF.

In DNA, the CDR3 is TGTGCCAGTAATGGGCTAGCGGGAGGGCCCGGTGAGCAGTTCTTC. It codes for CASNGLAGGPGEQFF. The rearrangement joins TRBV19 to TRBJ2-1; TRBD2 aligns across 12 bases. Germline CDR1 is LNHDA and CDR2 is SQIVND (reference sequence). Unmatched junction bases numbered 10, after V lost 7 bases and J lost 9 bases. The CDR3 runs to 15 residues.

This clonotype was counted a few times. The chain recombines TRBV25-1 with TRBJ2-7; TRBD2 aligns across 14 bases. Trimming took 8 bases from V and 6 from J; bases not matched to a gene: 9. Germline CDR1 and CDR2: MGHDK and SYGVNS. The CDR3 extends over 15 amino acids. CDR3 sequence: CASGMGGLAGVEQYF. CDR3 DNA: TGTGCCAGCGGCATGGGGGGACTAGCGGGAGTCGAGCAGTACTTC.

This clonotype was seen only a few times. This sequence joins TRBV11-2 and TRBJ2-1; 13 bases align to TRBD2. This CDR3 region has 17 residues. CDR1 and CDR2 from the germline V gene are SGHAT and FQNNGV. Losses at the gene ends were 4 bases for V and 1 base for J; bases not matched to a gene: 4. The CDR3, as DNA: TGTGCCAGCAGCTCGGGACTAGCGGGAAGGTCCTACAATGAGCAGTTCTTC. As protein: CASSSGLAGRSYNEQFF.

This clonotype was detected only a few times. The V call is TRBV6-5, the J call TRBJ1-2, with no clear D. The V end lost 3 bases, the J end lost 3 bases, and 11 bases lay between the germline ends. This CDR3 is 14 amino acids long. From germline, CDR1 is MNHEY and CDR2 SVGAGI. In DNA form, the CDR3 reads TGTGCCAGCAGTTATATCCGGCGGGACTATGGCTACACCTTC. This encodes CASSYIRRDYGYTF.

This chain joins TRBV6-5 and TRBJ2-5, with unresolved D. This CDR3 has 11 amino acids. Germline V gene sequence: CDR1 MNHEY, CDR2 SVGAGI. V shed 0 bases and J shed 10 bases, with 6 bases lying between them. Here the CDR3 DNA reads TGTGCCAGCAGTTACTCTGGGATCCAGTACTTC. Amino acid sequence: CASSYSGIQYF.

Many counts were recorded for this clonotype. The rearrangement uses TRBV12-3 or TRBV12-4 and TRBJ2-3; 9 positions agree with TRBD2. The CDR3 length is 16 residues. V gave up 5 bases and J gave up 3 bases; unmatched junction bases: 9. The CDR3 region has the DNA TGTGCCAGCAGTCCCACCCGACTAGCGGCTACAGATACGCAGTATTTT. Amino acid sequence: CASSPTRLAATDTQYF.

The sample holds a few counts of this clonotype. The V and J genes are TRBV10-3 and TRBJ2-7, with 7 bases that match TRBD1. CDR1 is ENHRY and CDR2 is SYGVKD in the germline V gene. V shed 2 bases, J shed 0 bases, and the junction held 4 bases outside the gene matches. The CDR3 loop spans 15 amino acids. The CDR3 DNA follows: TGTGCCATCAGTGAGCCGGGACAGAGCTCCTACGAGCAGTACTTC. It codes for CAISEPGQSSYEQYF.

This clonotype was observed a single time. The J gene is TRBJ1-1, the V gene TRBV29-1; perhaps TRBD1 as D (5 bases). V was trimmed by 8 bases and J by 6 bases, leaving 13 bases between them. Germline loops: CDR1 SQVTM, CDR2 ANQGSEA. The CDR3 is 11 residues long. CDR3 sequence (DNA): TGCAGCCTCGGCCGGGACTCTGAAGCTTTCTTT. It is translated as CSLGRDSEAFF.

This clonotype was counted a few times. The chain is built from TRBV28 and TRBJ1-3, with D possibly being TRBD1 (6 bases). CDR3 length: 14 residues. Between the trimmed V and J ends, which lost 5 bases and 4 bases, there was a span of 12 bases. The germline CDR1 and CDR2 sequences are MDHEN and SYDVKM. DNA of the CDR3: TGTGCCAGCAGTCCCGGGACACAAGGAAACACCATATATTTT. The encoded protein is CASSPGTQGNTIYF.

There are a few counts of this clonotype. The rearrangement links TRBV18 to TRBJ1-5; tentatively, D is TRBD1 (5 bases). This CDR3 region has 15 residues. V was cut by 3 bases and J by 3 bases, with 12 bases left in between. From germline, CDR1 is KGHSH and CDR2 LQKENI. CDR3 in amino acids: CASSPTDSFNQPQHF. The CDR3, as DNA: TGTGCCAGCTCACCTACCGACAGCTTCAATCAGCCCCAGCATTTT.

This clonotype showed up just a few times. CDR3 residues: CASSPREEMWTEAFF. CDR3 nucleotides: TGTGCCAGCAGTCCCAGGGAGGAGATGTGGACTGAAGCTTTCTTT. The genes are TRBV6-2 or TRBV6-3 and TRBJ1-1; the D gene is possibly TRBD1 (5 bases). The CDR3 sequence is 15 residues long. Germline loops: CDR1 MNHEY, CDR2 SVGEGT. V lost 5 bases, J lost 5 bases, and 18 bases lay in between.

This clonotype showed up many times. V is TRBV7-2 and J is TRBJ1-3; the D is unclear. The CDR3 consists of 14 residues. V was pared by 5 bases and J by 0 bases, with 8 bases between. Germline lookup yields CDR1 SGHTA and CDR2 FQGNSA. The CDR3 nucleotides are TGTGCCAGCAGCCCACAGAGCTCTGGAAACACCATATATTTT. This encodes CASSPQSSGNTIYF.

The chain carries TRBV6-6 and TRBJ1-1, with D unclear. Looked up from germline, CDR1 is MNHNY and CDR2 is SVGAGI (reference sequence). The CDR3 totals 12 residues. Trimming shortened V by 2 bases and J by 8 bases, and 9 bases separated the two germline ends. CDR3 coding DNA: TGTGCCAGCAGTTACGAGGTGGGGGAAGCTTTCTTT. This gives the protein CASSYEVGEAFF.

The J gene is TRBJ2-1, the V gene TRBV10-3; the D is unclear. Between the trimmed V and J ends, which lost 6 bases and 7 bases, there was a span of 16 bases. The germline CDR1 and CDR2 sequences are ENHRY and SYGVKD. This CDR3 comprises 14 residues. The CDR3 loop is CAIRDQRDGNEQFF. CDR3 nucleotide sequence: TGTGCCATCAGGGACCAAAGAGATGGGAATGAGCAGTTCTTC.

V is TRBV19 and J is TRBJ2-7; TRBD1 might be the D (5 bases). V was shortened by 6 bases and J by 5 bases, with 26 bases between the two germline ends. Germline CDR1 and CDR2: LNHDA and SQIVND (reference sequence). The CDR3 contains 17 residues. CDR3 residues: CASSTEAGQGLLDEQYF. CDR3 bases: TGTGCCAGTAGCACCGAAGCAGGACAAGGCCTTCTAGACGAGCAGTACTTC.

The sample holds many counts of this clonotype. The chain links TRBV28 to TRBJ2-7, with 10 bases that match TRBD1. CDR1 is MDHEN, CDR2 SYDVKM, per germline. CDR3 length: 14 amino acids. V shed 8 bases, J shed 2 bases, and the junction held 6 bases outside the gene matches. The CDR3 spells CASRSGQGTYEQYF. The CDR3 coding sequence is TGTGCCAGCCGCTCGGGACAGGGGACCTACGAGCAGTACTTC.

This clonotype showed up just a few times. V gene TRBV6-1 combines with J gene TRBJ2-3; 8 nucleotides line up with TRBD1. The V gene end was trimmed by 4 bases and the J gene end by 3 bases; junction bases not matched to a gene: 9. The V gene's germline CDR1 is MNHNS and CDR2 SASEGT. The CDR3 extends over 16 amino acids. This CDR3 reads CASSVLSGGETDTQYF. The DNA for the CDR3 is TGTGCCAGCAGTGTTTTGTCAGGGGGCGAAACAGATACGCAGTATTTT.

Only a few counts were recorded for this clonotype. The V gene is TRBV2, the J gene TRBJ1-1; possible D gene TRBD1, 6 bases. Per the germline V gene, CDR1 is SNHLY and CDR2 is FYNNEI. This CDR3 region has 13 residues. Trimming shortened V by 10 bases and J by 11 bases, and 23 bases separated the two germline ends. CDR3 protein: CATFARDTRRAFF. The CDR3, as DNA: TGTGCCACTTTCGCCCGGGACACGCGACGGGCTTTCTTT.